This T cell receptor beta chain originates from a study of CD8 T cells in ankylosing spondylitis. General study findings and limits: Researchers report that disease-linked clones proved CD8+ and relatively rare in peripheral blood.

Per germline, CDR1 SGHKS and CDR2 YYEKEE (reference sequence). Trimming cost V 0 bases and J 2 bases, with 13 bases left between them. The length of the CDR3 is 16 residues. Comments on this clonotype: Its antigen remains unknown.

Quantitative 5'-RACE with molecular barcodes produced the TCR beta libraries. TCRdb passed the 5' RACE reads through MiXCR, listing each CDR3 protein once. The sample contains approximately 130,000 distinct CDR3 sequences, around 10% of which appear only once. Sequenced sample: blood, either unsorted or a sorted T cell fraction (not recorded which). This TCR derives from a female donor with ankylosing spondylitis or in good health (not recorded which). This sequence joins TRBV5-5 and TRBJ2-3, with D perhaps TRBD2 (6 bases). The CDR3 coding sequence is TGTGCCAGCAGCTTGGTGGGGGGACCTTCCACAGATACGCAGTATTTT. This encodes CASSLVGGPSTDTQYF.